The 25 T cell receptor beta chains presented below share a single source sample, sequenced in a study of T cells in Graves' hyperthyroidism and ophthalmopathy. The investigators amplified TCR beta CDR3 regions from RNA transcripts. An initial round of RT-PCR targeting the TCR CDR3 relied on the HTBI primer set. A single record per CDR3 protein comes from TCRdb applying MiXCR to the multiplex PCR reads. The profile shows 490,000 or so distinct CDR3 sequences, roughly 22% of them singletons. Input material: blood. All receptors derive from a woman aged 70-85 years with Graves' ophthalmopathy.

The rearrangement joins TRBV5-6 to TRBJ2-1, with 7 bases matching TRBD1. V trimming: 3 bases; J trimming: 4 bases; junction bases outside the gene matches: 7. CDR1 and CDR2 (germline): SGHDT, YYEEEE. The CDR3 consists of 15 residues. This CDR3 is CASSSRQGIYNEQFF. The DNA for the CDR3 is TGTGCCAGCAGCTCCAGACAGGGCATATACAATGAGCAGTTCTTC.

The table lists this clonotype with a few counts. The rearrangement links TRBV10-3 to TRBJ2-7, with D possibly being TRBD1 or TRBD2 (6 bases each). Trimming took off 10 bases at V and 1 base at J, with 20 bases between the two ends. The CDR3 length is 15 residues. CDR1 is ENHRY and CDR2 is SYGVKD in the germline V gene. The CDR3 is CASEGGYRDSYEQYF. The CDR3 DNA is TGTGCCAGCGAGGGGGGCTATCGGGATTCCTACGAGCAGTACTTC.

V is TRBV11-3 and J is TRBJ2-2; 12 bases fit TRBD2. Per germline, CDR1 SGHNT and CDR2 YENEEA. Trimming at V came to 6 bases and at J to 4 bases, leaving 6 bases not matched to a gene. CDR3 length: 16 amino acids. The CDR3 loop is CASSRTSGRITGELFF. In DNA, the CDR3 is TGTGCCAGCAGTCGTACTAGCGGGAGGATCACCGGGGAGCTGTTTTTT.

The chain joins TRBV30 to TRBJ2-2, with unresolved D. CDR3 length equals 13 residues. The germline V gene encodes CDR1 GTSNPN and CDR2 SVGIG (reference sequence). V dropped 3 bases and J dropped 6 bases, with 11 bases sitting between them. CDR3 loop: CAWRLLGPGELFF. DNA for the CDR3: TGTGCCTGGAGATTACTCGGACCCGGGGAGCTGTTTTTT. Based on the CDR3 plus reference TRBV30 and TRBJ2-2, the full variable domain is SQTIHQWPATLVQPVGSPLSLECTVEGTSNPNLYWYRQAAGRGLQLLFYSVGIGQISSEVPQNLSASRPQDRQFILSSKKLLLSDSGFYLCAWRLLGPGELFFGEGSRLTVL.

The V gene is TRBV30, the J gene TRBJ1-1; perhaps TRBD1 as D (6 bases). The V gene lost 2 bases and the J gene lost 0 bases, with 10 bases spanning the gap. From germline, CDR1 is GTSNPN and CDR2 SVGIG (reference sequence). The length of the CDR3 is 14 residues. Here the CDR3 reads CAWSYNRVNTEAFF. The DNA for the CDR3 is TGTGCCTGGAGTTACAACAGGGTGAACACTGAAGCTTTCTTT.

The V gene is TRBV18, the J gene TRBJ1-5, with D uncertain. Trimming pared 3 bases from V and 4 bases from J, leaving 10 bases between. The CDR3 has 14 amino acids. The germline gives CDR1 KGHSH, CDR2 LQKENI. This CDR3 reads CASSPVQANQPQHF. The CDR3 region has the DNA TGTGCCAGCTCACCTGTCCAAGCTAATCAGCCCCAGCATTTT.

In this sample, this clonotype turned up many times. The J gene is TRBJ2-5, the V gene TRBV7-9; 7 nucleotides align to TRBD1. Per the germline V gene, CDR1 is SEHNR and CDR2 is FQNEAQ (reference sequence). Trimming at V came to 7 bases and at J to 5 bases, leaving 1 base not matched to a gene. The CDR3 totals 11 residues. CDR3 residues: CASTRGETQYF. The CDR3, as DNA: TGTGCCAGCACCAGGGGGGAGACCCAGTACTTC.

The J gene is TRBJ2-7, the V gene TRBV18; 10 bases fit TRBD1. The CDR3 runs 17 residues. Trimming took 3 bases from V and 2 from J; bases not matched to a gene: 10. In germline, CDR1 is KGHSH, CDR2 LQKENI. The CDR3 loop is CASSPIRDRGFAYEQYF. In DNA, the CDR3 is TGTGCCAGCTCACCCATACGGGACAGGGGATTCGCCTACGAGCAGTACTTC. Based on the CDR3 plus reference TRBV18 and TRBJ2-7, the full variable domain is NAGVMQNPRHLVRRRGQEARLRCSPMKGHSHVYWYRQLPEEGLKFMVYLQKENIIDESGMPKERFSAEFPKEGPSILRIQQVVRGDSAAYFCASSPIRDRGFAYEQYFGPGTRLTVT.

About this clonotype: A much larger clone differs from this one at a single base, so this may be a read error. This chain uses TRBV28 with TRBJ2-7, with D uncertain. Trimming removed 3 bases at V and 3 bases at J, with 6 bases between. Germline V gene sequence: CDR1 MDHEN, CDR2 SYDVKM. This CDR3 region has 12 residues. As DNA, the CDR3 is TGTGCCAGCAGTTTGACTTACTACGAGCAGTACTTC. Translated, it gives CASSLTYYEQYF.

The chain carries TRBV20-1 and TRBJ1-5, with TRBD1 as a possible D gene (5 bases). This CDR3 is built from 15 residues. The V end was cut by 0 bases, the J end by 0 bases, with 9 bases between. CDR1 and CDR2 (germline): DFQATT, SNEGSKA (reference sequence). DNA of the CDR3: TGCAGTGCTAGAGATAGGACATTTAGCAATCAGCCCCAGCATTTT. Translated: CSARDRTFSNQPQHF.

This clonotype has ten or more counts. This chain joins TRBV7-9 and TRBJ2-5; 7 nucleotides match TRBD1. The germline gives CDR1 SEHNR, CDR2 FQNEAQ (reference sequence). This CDR3 contains 15 residues. With V trimmed by 2 bases and J by 2 bases, 5 bases remained unmatched. In DNA, the CDR3 is TGTGCCAGCAGCTTATCGGGGACAGCACAAGAGACCCAGTACTTC. Translating it yields CASSLSGTAQETQYF.

This clonotype came up many times. The V gene is TRBV7-2, the J gene TRBJ2-5, with 10 positions matching TRBD2. Germline CDR1 is SGHTA and CDR2 is FQGNSA. The CDR3 consists of 16 residues. V shed 1 base and J 10 bases; nucleotides not matched to a gene: 12. CDR3 protein: CASSLEGASGSRDQYF. CDR3 sequence (DNA): TGTGCCAGCAGCTTAGAGGGGGCTAGCGGGAGCCGGGACCAGTACTTC.

The rearrangement links TRBV3-1 to TRBJ1-6; 8 bases are shared with TRBD1. V lost 1 base and J lost 7; bases outside the gene matches: 9. Per germline, CDR1 LGHDT and CDR2 YNNKEL (reference sequence). The length of the CDR3 is 17 residues. The CDR3 reads CASSQGFSTGGNSPLHF. DNA for the CDR3: TGTGCCAGCAGCCAAGGATTCAGCACAGGGGGAAATTCACCCCTCCACTTT.

This clonotype was picked up a small number of times. J is TRBJ2-7 and V is TRBV5-1, with 8 nucleotides matching TRBD2. Trimming removed 1 base from V and 1 base from J; junction bases left unmatched: 4. There are 15 residues in the CDR3. Germline lookup yields CDR1 SGHRS and CDR2 YFSETQ. CDR3 region: CASSLRSGGSYEQYF. CDR3 DNA sequence: TGCGCCAGCAGCTTGAGAAGCGGGGGATCCTACGAGCAGTACTTC.

This clonotype has ten or more counts. V usage is TRBV11-2 and J usage is TRBJ1-1; no definite D call. In germline, CDR1 is SGHAT, CDR2 FQNNGV. The CDR3 runs 13 residues. Trimming took off 2 bases at V and 1 base at J, with 5 bases between the two ends. CDR3 sequence reads: CASSLRQNTEAFF. CDR3 in DNA: TGTGCCAGCAGCTTACGTCAGAACACTGAAGCTTTCTTT.

This clonotype has more than one count but fewer than ten. The CDR3 is CASSRDRLAGTDTQYF. As DNA, the CDR3 is TGTGCCAGCAGCCGGGATCGACTAGCAGGCACAGATACGCAGTATTTT. The chain couples TRBV3-1 to TRBJ2-3, with TRBD2 matching 7 bases. Trimming at V came to 4 bases and at J to 1 base, leaving 8 bases not matched to a gene. The germline V gene has CDR1 LGHDT and CDR2 YNNKEL (reference sequence). There are 16 residues in the CDR3.

The V call is TRBV20-1, the J call TRBJ1-5; perhaps TRBD1 as D (5 bases). The CDR3 consists of 13 residues. Deletions cut 6 bases from V and 5 bases from J, with 14 bases between. The germline V gene encodes CDR1 DFQATT and CDR2 SNEGSKA (reference sequence). CDR3 loop: CSANEGQHQPQHF. The CDR3 nucleotides read TGCAGTGCGAACGAGGGGCAACATCAGCCCCAGCATTTT.

Concerning this clonotype itself: The conserved final phenylalanine or tryptophan is absent from the CDR3, which likely points to a read error. V and J are TRBV12-3 or TRBV12-4 and TRBJ2-1, with D tentatively TRBD1 (6 bases). The CDR3 extends over 15 amino acids. The V end lost 3 bases, the J end lost 0 bases, and 9 bases lay between the germline ends. This CDR3 is CASSLEDSSYNEQFL. In DNA form, the CDR3 reads TGTGCCAGCAGTTTGGAGGACAGCTCCTACAATGAGCAGTTCCTC.

This clonotype came up many times. The chain joins TRBV2 to TRBJ1-5; D gene uncertain. Germline values: CDR1 SNHLY, CDR2 FYNNEI. The V and J ends lost 4 bases and 1 base respectively, with 8 bases between them. CDR3 size: 14 residues. The CDR3 region has the DNA TGTGCCAGCAGTGGGGTAGGAAGCAATCAGCCCCAGCATTTT. Protein: CASSGVGSNQPQHF.

The chain uses TRBV6-4 and TRBJ2-1; 9 positions match TRBD2. V was pared by 3 bases and J by 6 bases, with 3 bases of the junction left unmatched. The germline V gene encodes CDR1 MRHNA and CDR2 SNTAGT. The CDR3 totals 14 residues. CDR3 protein: CASSELAGFNEQFF. The CDR3 DNA sequence: TGTGCCAGCAGTGAGCTAGCGGGATTCAATGAGCAGTTCTTC.

This clonotype was picked up many times. The chain employs TRBV28 and TRBJ1-6, with D possibly TRBD1 on 6 matching bases. The CDR3 sequence is 15 residues long. V was pared by 7 bases and J by 10 bases, with 20 bases between. From germline, CDR1 is MDHEN and CDR2 SYDVKM. This chain's CDR3 is CASKTGTQGLSPLHF. The CDR3 bases are TGTGCCAGCAAAACCGGGACCCAGGGGCTCTCACCCCTCCACTTT.

This clonotype was counted only a few times. This chain connects TRBV12-3 or TRBV12-4 to TRBJ1-1, with D possibly being TRBD1 (5 bases). The CDR3 is made up of 12 amino acids. Trimming took off 3 bases at V and 11 bases at J, with 13 bases between the two ends. This chain's CDR3 is CASSLMGGSAFF. Here the CDR3 DNA reads TGTGCCAGCAGTTTGATGGGGGGTTCGGCTTTCTTT.

This sequence joins TRBV29-1 and TRBJ2-3; D is undetermined. The CDR3 is 15 amino acids. With 5 bases removed from V and 2 bases from J, the gap between germline ends came to 17 bases. Looked up from germline, CDR1 is SQVTM and CDR2 is ANQGSEA. CDR3 loop: CSVRAGSISTDTQYF. CDR3 in DNA: TGCAGCGTTCGGGCAGGTTCAATATCCACAGATACGCAGTATTTT.

This clonotype was detected a few times. This rearrangement joins TRBV20-1 to TRBJ2-2; D is uncertain. Looked up from germline, CDR1 is DFQATT and CDR2 is SNEGSKA (reference sequence). CDR3 length: 15 residues. V dropped 0 bases and J dropped 1 base, with 9 bases sitting between them. The CDR3 spells CSARDKAGNTGELFF. In nucleotides, the CDR3 is TGCAGTGCTAGAGATAAGGCAGGGAACACCGGGGAGCTGTTTTTT.

This clonotype occurred many times. The rearrangement uses TRBV5-1 and TRBJ1-1; D remains ambiguous. The germline gives CDR1 SGHRS, CDR2 YFSETQ. The CDR3 length is 15 residues. Trimming removed 0 bases from V and 0 bases from J, with 9 bases in between. CDR3 residues: CASSLGGGLNTEAFF. The CDR3, as DNA: TGCGCCAGCAGCTTGGGGGGAGGCTTGAACACTGAAGCTTTCTTT.